Listed here is a single T cell receptor beta chain. Its antigen is undetermined. This specimen belongs to a study of immune evolution from preneoplasia to lung adenocarcinoma. The study, taken as a whole, reports: Top clone share appeared to fall from AAH through AIS, MIA, adenocarcinoma. Later-stage lesions appeared to have more T cells, more diversity, less clonality.

Patients had resection in Japan or China between about 2014 and 2017. Histologic diagnosis was independently verified by two lung pathologists. TCRdb's table, derived via immunoSEQ multiplex PCR, lists solely in-frame clones and lacks some. The sample has fewer than 9,000 clones, roughly 78% seen once; the top ten hold approximately 7.4%. V dropped 6 bases and J dropped 2 bases, with 8 bases sitting between them. CDR3 length: 13 residues. Germline CDR1 SNHLY, CDR2 FYNNEI. The source of this sequence is a person aged 65 to 85 with lung adenocarcinoma. V is TRBV2 and J is TRBJ1-3; no definite D call. Sequencing was done on a sample of FFPE adjacent normal lung tissue. The CDR3 DNA reads as TGTGCCAGCAGCTCGCGAACTGGAAACACCATATATTTT. As protein: CASSSRTGNTIYF.